These T cell receptor beta chains were read from a single sample in a study of blood T cell repertoires in COVID-19. Repertoires were generated with immunoSEQ multiplex PCR, while TCRdb's copy carries only in-frame clones and drops some. This sample has roughly 200,000 clones; about 80% occur once, and the top ten carry about 7%. What was sequenced was peripheral blood. The receptors come from a man between 65 and 80 years old with active or convalescent COVID-19. Each CDR3 is given with its conserved first and last residue. A D gene is named only where the DNA matches it firmly. Not every row has a clone size; where given, it reads once, few, many or a size class.

v_gene	j_gene	abundance	d_gene	CDR3nt	CDR3aa
TRBV6-2/TRBV6-3	TRBJ1-5	NA	NA	TGTGCCAGCAGTTACTCACAGGGAGCGGCCCAGCATTTT	CASSYSQGAAQHF
TRBV4-3	TRBJ1-2	NA	NA	TGCGCCAGCAGCCAAAACTGGGCGGACACAGGGGGCTACACCTTC	CASSQNWADTGGYTF
TRBV11-3	TRBJ2-5	NA	NA	TGTGCCAGCAGCTTAGTTGGGGGCAAGGAGACCCAGTACTTC	CASSLVGGKETQYF
TRBV3-1/TRBV3-2	TRBJ1-6	NA	NA	TGTGCCAGCAGCCAAGATGAACCCTCTAATTCCCTCCACTTT	CASSQDEPSNSLHF
TRBV13	TRBJ2-3	few	TRBD1	TGTGCCAGCAGCTCCGACACAGGGGGCGCAACAGATACGCAGTATTTT	CASSSDTGGATDTQYF
TRBV6-5	TRBJ2-3	NA	TRBD1	TGTGCCAGCAGTCGTTCGACAGGGACAGATACGCAGTATTTT	CASSRSTGTDTQYF
TRBV30	TRBJ2-5	NA	NA	TGTGCCTGGAGCCCCGGGGGACGGAACTTTGGTGAGACCCAGTACTTC	CAWSPGGRNFGETQYF
TRBV7-8	TRBJ2-5	few	NA	TGTGCCAGCAGCCTTACCCCCCAGGGGACCCAAGAGACCCAGTACTTC	CASSLTPQGTQETQYF
TRBV6-7	TRBJ2-1	NA	NA	TGTGCCAGCAGACGTGGCAGGGAAGGGTCCTACAATGAGCAGTTCTTC	CASRRGREGSYNEQFF
TRBV30	TRBJ1-4	once	NA	TGTGCCTGGAGTTTATCCCAGACAAATGAAAAACTGTTTTTT	CAWSLSQTNEKLFF
TRBV30	TRBJ1-6	NA	NA	TGTGCCTTACGCGGGAGCTCCTATAATTCACCCCTCCACTTT	CALRGSSYNSPLHF
TRBV4-1	TRBJ1-1	NA	NA	TGCGCCAGCAGTCCCGTGATGAGGAACACTGAAGCTTTCTTT	CASSPVMRNTEAFF
TRBV5-5	TRBJ2-3	NA	NA	TGTGCCAGCAGCTTTAAAGGGGCGCAGACAGATACGCAGTATTTT	CASSFKGAQTDTQYF
TRBV19	TRBJ1-6	NA	TRBD1	TGTGCCAGCCTACAGGGGGCCAGGGATAATTCACCCCTCCACTTT	CASLQGARDNSPLHF
TRBV30	TRBJ1-1	NA	NA	TGTGCCTGGGACAGGTCGAACACTGAAGCTTTCTTT	CAWDRSNTEAFF
TRBV19	TRBJ2-3	NA	NA	TGTGCCAGTAGTCCAAAGAGAGGAGCGGGTGATGATACGCAGTATTTT	CASSPKRGAGDDTQYF
TRBV10-3	TRBJ2-2	NA	NA	TGTGCCATCAGTGAAAGGGGTCAGGGGGGAACCGGGGAGCTGTTTTTT	CAISERGQGGTGELFF
TRBV20-1	TRBJ2-5	once	NA	TGCGTCGTTCAGGGTTGGGAGACCCAGTACTTC	CVVQGWETQYF
TRBV18	TRBJ2-3	NA	TRBD2	TGTGCCAGCTCACCCGGGACTAGCGGGAACACAGATACGCAGTATTTT	CASSPGTSGNTDTQYF
TRBV29-1	TRBJ2-6	NA	NA	TGCAGCGTCCAATCCACAGGGTCTGGGGCCAACGTCCTGACTTTC	CSVQSTGSGANVLTF
TRBV10-1	TRBJ2-1	NA	NA	TGCGCCAGCAGTGACTACGGCGGGGAAATCTACAATGAGCAGTTCTTC	CASSDYGGEIYNEQFF
TRBV6-5	TRBJ2-5	NA	NA	TGTGCCAGCAGCTTCGCGACTGGGTATGAGACCCAGTACTTC	CASSFATGYETQYF
TRBV19	TRBJ2-2	NA	TRBD1	TGTGCCAGTAGTACGGCAGGGGGACGCTTAAACACCGGGGAGCTGTTTTTT	CASSTAGGRLNTGELFF
TRBV9	TRBJ1-2	NA	TRBD1	TGTGCCAGCAGCGTAGCGGACAGGGACTATGGCTACACCTTC	CASSVADRDYGYTF
TRBV29-1	TRBJ2-3	NA	NA	TGCAGCGTCCTGACAGTCACAGATACGCAGTATTTT	CSVLTVTDTQYF
TRBV2	TRBJ1-4	NA	TRBD1	TGTGCCAGCAGACAGGGGCGTATCACAACTAATGAAAAACTGTTTTTT	CASRQGRITTNEKLFF
TRBV7-9	TRBJ2-7	NA	TRBD2	TGTGCCAGCAGCTCCTTAGCGGGGGGCTCCTACGAGCAGTACTTC	CASSSLAGGSYEQYF
TRBV27	TRBJ1-2	NA	NA	TGTGCCAGCAGGGACACTAACTATGGCTACACCTTC	CASRDTNYGYTF
TRBV5-1	TRBJ1-2	NA	TRBD1	TGCGCCAGCAGCCAACCGACAGGGGATAATGGCTACACCTTC	CASSQPTGDNGYTF
TRBV7-9	TRBJ1-2	NA	NA	TGTGCCAGCAGCTCGAACAGCGGGGGCTACACCTTC	CASSSNSGGYTF
TRBV7-2	TRBJ2-3	NA	NA	TGTGCCAGCAGCTTTTCCAGTGCCACAGATACGCAGTATTTT	CASSFSSATDTQYF